This T cell receptor (beta chain) was profiled in a study of blood T cell repertoires in COVID-19. Background on the study: Cohort 3 recovery required two negative PCRs, clearance, or symptom resolution. T cells, B-cell-depleted T cells, or PBMCs supplied cDNA or gDNA.

Participants, about 18 to 100 years old, spanned around 25 US areas. Donors were grouped by their self-reported clinical history. This clone came up a few times. The method was immunoSEQ multiplex PCR; TCRdb's version includes in-frame clones alone and lacks a portion of them. The table shows some 190,000 clones, with 86% occurring only once. Specimen: PBMCs or T cells enriched from blood (not recorded which). The receptor was derived from a middle-aged woman in a cohort exposed to, infected with or recovered from COVID-19 (not recorded which).

CDR3 DNA sequence: TGTGCCAGCAGCTTACTAGCGGGGGGTTTGGGGGAGCAGTACTTC. Protein: CASSLLAGGLGEQYF. The rearrangement links TRBV7-2 to TRBJ2-7; 11 bases map to TRBD2. The junction had 7 bases not matched to a gene; V was cut back by 2 bases and J by 7 bases. The CDR3 runs 15 residues. Germline V CDR1 and CDR2: SGHTA, FQGNSA.